A selection of T cell receptor beta chains follows, all from one sample in a study of blood T cell repertoires in COVID-19. Method: immunoSEQ multiplex PCR; TCRdb's copy keeps in-frame clones and lacks some. The repertoire holds roughly 570,000 clones, with roughly nine tenths as singletons. The sample taken for sequencing was peripheral blood. The receptors here all came from a woman aged 50 to 65 with COVID-19, enrolled during active disease. Each CDR3 is given with its conserved first and last residue. The D gene is left open where the match is weak. Expanded clones get a size class; other rows say once, few or many, or leave the size out.

abundance,d_gene,j_gene,v_gene,CDR3nt,CDR3aa
.,.,TRBJ1-3,TRBV19,TGTGCCAGTAGTATACGCGGGAACTCTGGAAACACCATATATTTT,CASSIRGNSGNTIYF
.,.,TRBJ2-7,TRBV6-1,TGTGCCAGCAGTGAGGCCCTCGAGCAGTACTTC,CASSEALEQYF
few,.,TRBJ1-2,TRBV6-5,TGTGCCAGCAGTTCCCCGTTCCCCCGGGGAGGCTACACCTTC,CASSSPFPRGGYTF
.,.,TRBJ1-1,TRBV2,TGTGCCAGCAATCGGGTATGGAGCTCGAACACTGAAGCTTTCTTT,CASNRVWSSNTEAFF
once,TRBD1,TRBJ2-1,TRBV24-1,TGTGCCACCAGTGACGGGCGACAGGGGGCCTACAATGAGCAGTTCTTC,CATSDGRQGAYNEQFF
.,.,TRBJ1-6,TRBV5-5,TGTGCCAGCAGCTTGGCCGAGGACAGTCCTCTCCCTGGGAATTCACCCCTCCACTTT,CASSLAEDSPLPGNSPLHF
.,TRBD1,TRBJ2-7,TRBV6-6,TGTGCCAGCACCTATAGGACAGGGGGCTACGAGCAGTACTTC,CASTYRTGGYEQYF
few,.,TRBJ1-5,TRBV2,TGTGCCAGCAGTGAGAGGAAGGGGAGCAATCAGCCCCAGCATTTT,CASSERKGSNQPQHF
.,TRBD2,TRBJ2-7,TRBV7-2,TGTGCCAGCAGCTCGGCTAGCGGGGGGCCCACCTCCTCCTACGAGCAGTACTTC,CASSSASGGPTSSYEQYF
.,TRBD1,TRBJ1-1,TRBV7-3,TGTGCCAGCAGCCCCGCCCGGGACAGTAGAGCTTTCTTT,CASSPARDSRAFF
.,.,TRBJ1-5,TRBV19,TGTGCCAGTAGCAGCCAGGGAATCTATAGCAATCAGCCCCAGCATTTT,CASSSQGIYSNQPQHF
.,.,TRBJ2-7,TRBV19,TGTGCCAGTAGTTCGACAGGTTCCTACGAGCAGTACTTC,CASSSTGSYEQYF
few,.,TRBJ2-1,TRBV7-9,TGTGCCAGCACCCCCCCGGGGTGGAACCGCGAGCAGTTCTTC,CASTPPGWNREQFF
few,.,TRBJ1-4,TRBV18,TGTGCCACCTATCGAGACAGTAATGAAAAACTGTTTTTT,CATYRDSNEKLFF
.,TRBD1,TRBJ1-1,TRBV9,TGTGCCAGCAGCGTAGTGCCCTATTTAGGAGGGGGCCCATCGAACACTGAAGCTTTCTTT,CASSVVPYLGGGPSNTEAFF
.,TRBD2,TRBJ2-3,TRBV2,TGTGCCAGCAGTCGCGGGACTAGCGGGGGTACGCAGTATTTT,CASSRGTSGGTQYF
.,.,TRBJ1-2,TRBV11-2,TGTGCCAGCAGCTTAGGGTGGGGCGGGGGTCGAAGAGATGGCTACACCTTC,CASSLGWGGGRRDGYTF
.,TRBD2,TRBJ2-5,TRBV9,TGTGCCAGCAGCGCCGGGGGGTCACTAACGGGTAACCAGTACTTC,CASSAGGSLTGNQYF